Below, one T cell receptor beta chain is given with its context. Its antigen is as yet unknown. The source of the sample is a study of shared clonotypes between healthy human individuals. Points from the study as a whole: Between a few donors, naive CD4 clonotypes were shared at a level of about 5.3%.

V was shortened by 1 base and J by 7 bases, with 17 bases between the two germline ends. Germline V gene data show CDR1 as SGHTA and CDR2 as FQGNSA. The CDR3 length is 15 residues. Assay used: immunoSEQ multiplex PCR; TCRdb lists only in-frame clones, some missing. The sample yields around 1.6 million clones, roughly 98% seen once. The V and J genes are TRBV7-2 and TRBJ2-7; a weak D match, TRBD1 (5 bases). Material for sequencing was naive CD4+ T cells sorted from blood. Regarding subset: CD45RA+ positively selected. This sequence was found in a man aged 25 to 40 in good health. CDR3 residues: CASSLGGSPLGEQYF. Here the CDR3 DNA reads TGTGCCAGCAGCTTAGGGGGCAGTCCCCTCGGGGAGCAGTACTTC. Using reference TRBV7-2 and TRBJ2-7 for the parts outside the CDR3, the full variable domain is GAGVSQSPSNKVTEKGKDVELRCDPISGHTALYWYRQSLGQGLEFLIYFQGNSAPDKSGLPSDRFSAERTGGSVSTLTIQRTQQEDSAVYLCASSLGGSPLGEQYFGPGTRLTVT.